This T cell receptor (beta chain) emerged from a study of blood T cell repertoires in COVID-19. As for the study in general: Sources were T cells, B-cell-depleted T cells, or PBMCs; the material itself was cDNA or gDNA.

This CDR3 has 13 amino acids. V was clipped by 5 bases and J by 7 bases; unmatched bases: 6. Germline CDR1 is SGHAT and CDR2 is FQNNGV. Measured with immunoSEQ multiplex PCR; TCRdb has only the in-frame clones, and not every one. Seen here are roughly 250,000 clones, about nine tenths observed once, and the top ten hold 9.5% to 15%. This chain links TRBV11-2 with TRBJ2-7; 9 bases agree with TRBD1. The source of this sequence is a woman aged 25 to 39 with COVID-19, enrolled during active disease. Sequenced input: peripheral blood. CDR3 residues: CASSLGTGKEQYF. CDR3 nucleotide sequence: TGTGCCAGCAGCCTAGGGACAGGGAAGGAGCAGTACTTC.